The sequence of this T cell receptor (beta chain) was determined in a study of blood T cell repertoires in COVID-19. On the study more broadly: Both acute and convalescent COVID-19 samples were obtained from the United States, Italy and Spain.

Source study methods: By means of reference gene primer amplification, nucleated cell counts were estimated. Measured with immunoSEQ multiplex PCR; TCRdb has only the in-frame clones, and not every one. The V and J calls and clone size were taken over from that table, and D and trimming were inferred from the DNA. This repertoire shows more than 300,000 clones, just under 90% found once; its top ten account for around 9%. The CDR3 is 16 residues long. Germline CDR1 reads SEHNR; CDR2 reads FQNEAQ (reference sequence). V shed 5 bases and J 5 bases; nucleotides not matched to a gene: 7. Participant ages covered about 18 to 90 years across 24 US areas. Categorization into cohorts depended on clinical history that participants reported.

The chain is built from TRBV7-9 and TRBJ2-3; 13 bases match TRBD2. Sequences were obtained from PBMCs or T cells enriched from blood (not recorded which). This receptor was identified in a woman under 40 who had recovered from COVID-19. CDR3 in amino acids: CASSRTSGSGRDTQYF. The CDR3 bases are TGTGCCAGCAGCCGGACTAGCGGGAGTGGGAGAGATACGCAGTATTTT.